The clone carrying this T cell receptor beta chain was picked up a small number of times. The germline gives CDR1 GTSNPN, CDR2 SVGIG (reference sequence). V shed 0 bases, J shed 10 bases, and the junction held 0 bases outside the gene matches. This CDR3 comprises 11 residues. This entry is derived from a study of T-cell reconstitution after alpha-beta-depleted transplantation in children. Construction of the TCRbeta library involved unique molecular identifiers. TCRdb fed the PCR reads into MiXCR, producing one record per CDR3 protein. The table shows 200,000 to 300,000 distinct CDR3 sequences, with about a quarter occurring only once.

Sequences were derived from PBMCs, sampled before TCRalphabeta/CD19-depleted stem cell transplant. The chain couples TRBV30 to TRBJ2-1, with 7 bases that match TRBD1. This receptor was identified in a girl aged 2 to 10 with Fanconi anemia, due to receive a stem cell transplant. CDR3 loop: CAWSVQGEQFF. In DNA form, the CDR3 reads TGTGCCTGGAGTGTACAGGGGGAGCAGTTCTTC. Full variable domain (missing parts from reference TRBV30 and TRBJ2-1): SQTIHQWPATLVQPVGSPLSLECTVEGTSNPNLYWYRQAAGRGLQLLFYSVGIGQISSEVPQNLSASRPQDRQFILSSKKLLLSDSGFYLCAWSVQGEQFFGPGTRLTVL.